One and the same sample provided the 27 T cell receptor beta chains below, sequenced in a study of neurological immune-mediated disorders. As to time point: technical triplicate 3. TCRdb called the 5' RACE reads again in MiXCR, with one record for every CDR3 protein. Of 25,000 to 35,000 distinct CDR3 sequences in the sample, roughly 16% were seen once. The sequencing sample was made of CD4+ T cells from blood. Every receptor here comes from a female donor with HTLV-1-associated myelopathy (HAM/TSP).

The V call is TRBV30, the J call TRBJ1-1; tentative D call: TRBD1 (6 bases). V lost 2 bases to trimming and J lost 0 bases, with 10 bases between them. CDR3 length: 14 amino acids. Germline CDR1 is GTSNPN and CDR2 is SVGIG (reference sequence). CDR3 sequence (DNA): TGTGCCTGGAGTTTCCGGACAGTGAACACTGAAGCTTTCTTT. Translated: CAWSFRTVNTEAFF.

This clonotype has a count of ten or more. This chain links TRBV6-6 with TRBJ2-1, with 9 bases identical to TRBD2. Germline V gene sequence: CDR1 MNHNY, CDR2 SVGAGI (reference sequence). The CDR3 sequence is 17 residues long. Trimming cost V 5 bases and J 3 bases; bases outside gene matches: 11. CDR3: CASSVTYSGGHYNEQFF. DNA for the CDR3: TGTGCCAGCAGTGTCACCTATAGCGGGGGCCACTACAATGAGCAGTTCTTC.

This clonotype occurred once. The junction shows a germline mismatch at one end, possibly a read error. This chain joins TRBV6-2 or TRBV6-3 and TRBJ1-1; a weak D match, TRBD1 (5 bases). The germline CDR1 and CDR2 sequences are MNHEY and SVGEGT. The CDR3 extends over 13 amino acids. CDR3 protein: CASSPTGPLESLF. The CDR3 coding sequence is TGTGCCAGCAGTCCAACAGGACCTCTGGAGTCTTTATTT.

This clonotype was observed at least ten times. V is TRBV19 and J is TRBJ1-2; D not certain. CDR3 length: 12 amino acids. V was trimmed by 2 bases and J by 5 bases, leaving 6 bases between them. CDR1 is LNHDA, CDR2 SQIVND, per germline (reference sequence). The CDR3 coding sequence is TGTGCCAGTAGTATAAGAGCTTATGGCTACACCTTC. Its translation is CASSIRAYGYTF. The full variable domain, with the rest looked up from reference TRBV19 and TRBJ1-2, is DGGITQSPKYLFRKEGQNVTLSCEQNLNHDAMYWYRQDPGQGLRLIYYSQIVNDFQKGDIAEGYSVSREKKESFPLTVTSAQKNPTAFYLCASSIRAYGYTFGSGTRLTVV.

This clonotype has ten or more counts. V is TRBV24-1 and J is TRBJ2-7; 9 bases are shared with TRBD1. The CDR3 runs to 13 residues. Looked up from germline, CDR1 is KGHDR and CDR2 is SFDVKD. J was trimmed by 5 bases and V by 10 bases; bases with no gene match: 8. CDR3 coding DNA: TGTGCCACACCCCGGGACAGGGCCCACGAGCAGTACTTC. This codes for CATPRDRAHEQYF.

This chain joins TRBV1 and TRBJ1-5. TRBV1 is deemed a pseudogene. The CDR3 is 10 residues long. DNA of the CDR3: TGCACCAGCAGCCCTCCGGCCCAGCATTTT. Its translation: CTSSPPAQHF.

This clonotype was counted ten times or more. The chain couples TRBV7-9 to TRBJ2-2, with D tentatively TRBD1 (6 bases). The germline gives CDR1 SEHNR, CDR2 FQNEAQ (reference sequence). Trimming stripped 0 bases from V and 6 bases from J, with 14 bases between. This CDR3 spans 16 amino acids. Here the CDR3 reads CASSLAAQGSAGELFF. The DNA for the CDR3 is TGTGCCAGCAGCTTAGCGGCCCAGGGGAGTGCCGGGGAGCTGTTTTTT.

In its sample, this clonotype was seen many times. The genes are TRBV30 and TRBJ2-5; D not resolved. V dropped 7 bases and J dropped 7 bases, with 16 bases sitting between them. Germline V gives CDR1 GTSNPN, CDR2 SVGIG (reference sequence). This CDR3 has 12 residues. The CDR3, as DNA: TGTGCCTCTGCCGGCCAGTCTGGGACCCAGTACTTC. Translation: CASAGQSGTQYF.

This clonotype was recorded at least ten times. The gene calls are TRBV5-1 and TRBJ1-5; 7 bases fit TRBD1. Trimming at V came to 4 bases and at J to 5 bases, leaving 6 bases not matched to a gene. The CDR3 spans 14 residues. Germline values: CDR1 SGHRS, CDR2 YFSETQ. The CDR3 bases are TGCGCCAGCAGCCCCGGGACAGAAGATCAGCCCCAGCATTTT. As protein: CASSPGTEDQPQHF.

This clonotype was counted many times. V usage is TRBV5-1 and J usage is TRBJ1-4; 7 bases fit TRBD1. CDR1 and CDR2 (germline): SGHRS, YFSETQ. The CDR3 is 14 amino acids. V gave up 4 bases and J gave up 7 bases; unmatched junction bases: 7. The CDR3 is CASSQGGASEKLFF. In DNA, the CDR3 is TGCGCCAGCAGCCAGGGGGGCGCCTCTGAAAAACTGTTTTTT. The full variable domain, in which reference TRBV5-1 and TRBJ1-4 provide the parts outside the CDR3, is KAGVTQTPRYLIKTRGQQVTLSCSPISGHRSVSWYQQTPGQGLQFLFEYFSETQRNKGNFPGRFSGRQFSNSRSEMNVSTLELGDSALYLCASSQGGASEKLFFGSGTQLSVL.

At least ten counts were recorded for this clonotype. The CDR3 region is CASSPQTSGEQYF. CDR3 nucleotides: TGTGCCAGCAGCCCGCAGACTAGCGGGGAACAGTACTTC. The genes are TRBV7-9 and TRBJ2-7; 11 nucleotides line up with TRBD2. Germline values: CDR1 SEHNR, CDR2 FQNEAQ (reference sequence). V was pared by 5 bases and J by 10 bases, with 7 bases of the junction left unmatched. The CDR3 covers 13 residues.

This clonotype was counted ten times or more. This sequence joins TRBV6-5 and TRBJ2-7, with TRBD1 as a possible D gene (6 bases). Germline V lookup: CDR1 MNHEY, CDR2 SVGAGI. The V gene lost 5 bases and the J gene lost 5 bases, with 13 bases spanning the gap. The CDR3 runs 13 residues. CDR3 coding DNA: TGTGCCAGCAGTCCCCCAGGGGTGGACGAGCAGTACTTC. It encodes CASSPPGVDEQYF.

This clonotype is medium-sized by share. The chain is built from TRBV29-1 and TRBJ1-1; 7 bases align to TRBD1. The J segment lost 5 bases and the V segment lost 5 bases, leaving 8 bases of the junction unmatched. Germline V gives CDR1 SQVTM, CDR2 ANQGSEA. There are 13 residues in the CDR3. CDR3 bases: TGCAGCGTTAAATACAGGGGTGATACTGAAGCTTTCTTT. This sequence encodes CSVKYRGDTEAFF.

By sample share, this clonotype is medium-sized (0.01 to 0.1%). The CDR3 sequence is CASSVRLSSPHEQFF. For the CDR3, the DNA is TGTGCCAGCAGTGTTCGACTAAGTAGCCCCCATGAGCAGTTCTTC. This chain connects TRBV12-3 or TRBV12-4 to TRBJ2-1, with D possibly matching TRBD2 (5 bases). The CDR3 is 15 amino acids. V dropped 5 bases and J dropped 8 bases, with 19 bases sitting between them.

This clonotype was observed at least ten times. CDR3 amino acids: CASKLSVGTDTQYF. CDR3 nucleotide sequence: TGCGCCAGCAAACTCTCAGTGGGCACAGATACGCAGTATTTT. This rearrangement joins TRBV5-1 to TRBJ2-3; D not certain. V was clipped by 6 bases and J by 1 base, with 12 bases between them. The length of the CDR3 is 14 residues. From germline, CDR1 is SGHRS and CDR2 YFSETQ.

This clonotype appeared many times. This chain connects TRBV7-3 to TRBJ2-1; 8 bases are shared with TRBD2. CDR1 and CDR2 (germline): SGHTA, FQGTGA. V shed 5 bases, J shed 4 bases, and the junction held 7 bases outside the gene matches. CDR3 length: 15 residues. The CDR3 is CASSPPGTRYNEQFF. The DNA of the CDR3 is TGTGCCAGCAGCCCGCCCGGGACTAGATACAATGAGCAGTTCTTC.

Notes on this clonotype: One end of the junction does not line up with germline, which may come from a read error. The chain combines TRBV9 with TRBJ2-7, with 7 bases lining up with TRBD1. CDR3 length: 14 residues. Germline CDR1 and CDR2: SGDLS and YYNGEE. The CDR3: CASIVVYRGGEQYF. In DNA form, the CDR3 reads TGTGCCAGCATCGTAGTTTACAGGGGTGGAGAGCAGTACTTC. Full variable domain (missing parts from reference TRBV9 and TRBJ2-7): DSGVTQTPKHLITATGQRVTLRCSPRSGDLSVYWYQQSLDQGLQFLIQYYNGEERAKGNILERFSAQQFPDLHSELNLSSLELGDSALYFCASIVVYRGGEQYFGPGTRLTVT.

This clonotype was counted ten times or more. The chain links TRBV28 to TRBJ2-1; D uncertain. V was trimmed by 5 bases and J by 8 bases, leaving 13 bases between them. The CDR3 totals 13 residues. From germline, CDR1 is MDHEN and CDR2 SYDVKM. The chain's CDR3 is CASSLPVVDEQFF. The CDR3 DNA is TGTGCCAGCAGTCTTCCCGTCGTGGATGAGCAGTTCTTC.

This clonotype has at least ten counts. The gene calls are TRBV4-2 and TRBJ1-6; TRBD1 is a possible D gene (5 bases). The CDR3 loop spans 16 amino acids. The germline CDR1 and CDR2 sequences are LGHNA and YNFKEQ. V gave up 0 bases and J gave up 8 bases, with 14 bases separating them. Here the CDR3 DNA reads TGTGCCAGCAGCCAAGAGATCAGGGTAGAGGATTCACCCCTCCACTTT. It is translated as CASSQEIRVEDSPLHF.

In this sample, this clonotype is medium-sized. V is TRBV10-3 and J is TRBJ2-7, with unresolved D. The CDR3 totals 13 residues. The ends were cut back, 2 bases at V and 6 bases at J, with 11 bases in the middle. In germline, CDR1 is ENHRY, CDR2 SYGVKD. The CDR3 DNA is TGTGCCATCAGTGAGCCCCCAGCAGCCGAGCAGTACTTC. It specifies CAISEPPAAEQYF.

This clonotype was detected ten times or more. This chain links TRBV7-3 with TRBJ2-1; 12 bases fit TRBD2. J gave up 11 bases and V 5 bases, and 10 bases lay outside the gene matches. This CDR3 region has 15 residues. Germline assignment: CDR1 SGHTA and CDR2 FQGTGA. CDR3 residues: CASSLSGTSGQKQFF. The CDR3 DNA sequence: TGTGCCAGCAGCCTGTCCGGGACTAGCGGGCAAAAGCAGTTCTTC.

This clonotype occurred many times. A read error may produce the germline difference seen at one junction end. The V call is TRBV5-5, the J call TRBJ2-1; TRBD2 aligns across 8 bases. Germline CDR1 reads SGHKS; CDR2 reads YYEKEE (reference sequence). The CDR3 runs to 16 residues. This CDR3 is CASSLGREASYNEQLF. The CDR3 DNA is TGTGCCAGCAGCTTAGGGCGGGAGGCCTCCTACAATGAGCAGTTATTC. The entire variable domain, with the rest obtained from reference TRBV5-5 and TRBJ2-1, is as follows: DAGVTQSPTHLIKTRGQQVTLRCSPISGHKSVSWYQQVLGQGPQFIFQYYEKEERGRGNFPDRFSARQFPNYSSELNVNALLLGDSALYLCASSLGREASYNEQLFGPGTRLTVL.

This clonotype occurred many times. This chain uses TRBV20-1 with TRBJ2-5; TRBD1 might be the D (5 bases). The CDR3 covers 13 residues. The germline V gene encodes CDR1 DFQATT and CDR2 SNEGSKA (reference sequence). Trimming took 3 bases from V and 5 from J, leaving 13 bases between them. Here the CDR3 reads CSASQGTMETQYF. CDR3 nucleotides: TGCAGTGCTAGCCAGGGTACTATGGAGACCCAGTACTTC.

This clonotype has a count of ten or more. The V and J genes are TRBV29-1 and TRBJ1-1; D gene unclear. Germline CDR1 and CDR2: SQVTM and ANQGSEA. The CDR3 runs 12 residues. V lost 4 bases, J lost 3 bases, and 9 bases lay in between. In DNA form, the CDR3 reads TGCAGCGTTGGTAGCCCAGACACTGAAGCTTTCTTT. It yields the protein CSVGSPDTEAFF.

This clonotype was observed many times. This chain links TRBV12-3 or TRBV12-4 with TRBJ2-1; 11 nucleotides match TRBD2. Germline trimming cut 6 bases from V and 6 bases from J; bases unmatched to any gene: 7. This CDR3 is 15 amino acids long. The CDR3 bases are TGTGCCAGCAGCCCAACTAGCGGGAGAACCAATGAGCAGTTCTTC. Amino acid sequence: CASSPTSGRTNEQFF.

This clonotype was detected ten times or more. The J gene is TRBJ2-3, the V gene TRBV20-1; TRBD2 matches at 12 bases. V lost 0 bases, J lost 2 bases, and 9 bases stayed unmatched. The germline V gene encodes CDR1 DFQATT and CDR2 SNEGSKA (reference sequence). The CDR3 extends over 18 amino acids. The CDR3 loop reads CSARDPRLAGVFTDTQYF. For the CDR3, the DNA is TGCAGTGCTAGAGATCCGCGACTAGCGGGAGTCTTCACAGATACGCAGTATTTT.

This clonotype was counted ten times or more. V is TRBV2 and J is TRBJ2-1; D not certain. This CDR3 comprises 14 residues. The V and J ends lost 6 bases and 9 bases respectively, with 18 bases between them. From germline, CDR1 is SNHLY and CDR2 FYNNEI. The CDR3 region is CASSPLGFSVEQFF. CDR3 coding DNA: TGTGCCAGCAGCCCTCTGGGGTTTTCGGTTGAGCAGTTCTTC.